A single sample is the source of the 3 T cell receptor beta chains below, sequenced in a study of cytomegalovirus exposure and HLA in healthy donors. Here immunoSEQ multiplex PCR was the method, and the copy in TCRdb shows in-frame clones only, minus some. The sample shows some 43,000 clones, 92% of them seen only once. Sequenced material: PBMCs. Source of these receptors: a man between 18 and 29 years old in good health and CMV-seronegative.

The chain joins TRBV7-9 to TRBJ1-4; TRBD1 matches at 8 bases. The junction had 8 bases not matched to a gene; V was cut back by 5 bases and J by 6 bases. CDR3 length: 15 residues. The V gene's germline CDR1 is SEHNR and CDR2 FQNEAQ (reference sequence). The CDR3 protein is CASSGRTGNYEKLFF. The CDR3, as DNA: TGTGCCAGCAGCGGTCGGACAGGGAACTATGAAAAACTGTTTTTT.

The V call is TRBV6-5, the J call TRBJ2-2, with 10 bases matching TRBD1. Germline trimming cut 0 bases from V and 5 bases from J; bases unmatched to any gene: 3. The germline V gene has CDR1 MNHEY and CDR2 SVGAGI. The CDR3 contains 16 residues. The CDR3 is CASSYSGTGETGELFF. The CDR3, as DNA: TGTGCCAGCAGTTACTCGGGGACAGGGGAAACCGGGGAGCTGTTTTTT.

The V call is TRBV5-6, the J call TRBJ1-1; no firm D call. The CDR3 is made up of 13 amino acids. Germline CDR1 is SGHDT and CDR2 is YYEEEE. The V end lost 0 bases, the J end lost 1 base, and 4 bases lay between the germline ends. In nucleotides, the CDR3 is TGTGCCAGCAGCTTGGTCAGGAACACTGAAGCTTTCTTT. Translating it yields CASSLVRNTEAFF.